What follows describes a single T cell receptor beta chain. Participant ages covered roughly 18 to 90 years across 24 US areas. The sample is drawn from a study of blood T cell repertoires in COVID-19. About the study: Acute and convalescent COVID-19 specimens originated in the United States, Italy and Spain.

The protocol was immunoSEQ multiplex PCR, while the TCRdb copy is restricted to in-frame clones and leaves out a portion. This sample has fewer than 350,000 clones; more than 75% occur once, and the top ten carry over 2%. The V gene's germline CDR1 is MNHEY and CDR2 SVGAGI. V dropped 6 bases and J dropped 0 bases, with 9 bases sitting between them. The CDR3 runs to 14 residues. The chain uses TRBV6-5 and TRBJ1-3; D gene ambiguous. Sequenced input: PBMCs or T cells enriched from blood (not recorded which). The sequence was obtained from a woman between 35 and 50 years old with acute COVID-19. As DNA, the CDR3 is TGTGCCAGCAGCCCGGAGAGCTCTGGAAACACCATATATTTT. Translation: CASSPESSGNTIYF.